This T cell receptor (beta chain) is from a study of graft-versus-host responses after intestinal transplantation. The overall study: Tacrolimus and steroids were given for around 3 years to all recipients after anti-thymocyte globulin induction.

Responders (about 200,000, CFSE-labeled) were co-plated with about 200,000 irradiated, violet-dye-labeled stimulators. This clone showed up just a few times. Profiling relied on immunoSEQ multiplex PCR, and the TCRdb table lists in-frame clones only, not all of them. The sample has about 10,000 clones, roughly 31% seen once. Study-wide points: Present in recipient marrow, GvH clones included some that appeared first in ileum or blood. Across patients carrying graft-donor T cell macrochimerism, allografts held high graft-versus-host to host-versus-graft clonal ratios.

Germline loops: CDR1 SGHTA, CDR2 FQGNSA. V gave up 2 bases and J gave up 6 bases, with 8 bases separating them. The CDR3 covers 13 residues. This specimen was alloreactive CD4+ T cells from a mixed lymphocyte reaction culture, taken before transplantation. Subset defined: CFSE-low proliferating T cells sorted from roughly 6-day pre-transplant mixed lymphocyte reaction (GvH or HvG direction). The TCR originated in a human patient who was an organ donor for intestinal transplantation. V gene TRBV7-2 combines with J gene TRBJ2-1; no firm D call. The DNA for the CDR3 is TGTGCCAGCAGCTTATATATCAGCAATGAGCAGTTCTTC. As protein: CASSLYISNEQFF.